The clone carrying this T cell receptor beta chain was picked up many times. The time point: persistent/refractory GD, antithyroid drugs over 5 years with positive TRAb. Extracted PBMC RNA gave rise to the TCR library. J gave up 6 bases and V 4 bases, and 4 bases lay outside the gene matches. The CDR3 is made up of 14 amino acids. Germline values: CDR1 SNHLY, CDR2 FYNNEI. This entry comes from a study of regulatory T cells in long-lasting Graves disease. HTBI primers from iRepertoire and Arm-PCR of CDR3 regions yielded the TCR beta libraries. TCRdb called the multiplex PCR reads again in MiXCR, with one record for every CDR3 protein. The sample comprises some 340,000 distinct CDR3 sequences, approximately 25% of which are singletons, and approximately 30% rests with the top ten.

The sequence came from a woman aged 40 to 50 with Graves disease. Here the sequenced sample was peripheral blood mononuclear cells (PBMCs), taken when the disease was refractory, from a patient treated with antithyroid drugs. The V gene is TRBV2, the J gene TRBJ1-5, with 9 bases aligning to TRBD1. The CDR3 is CASSGQGVIQPQHF. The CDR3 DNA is TGTGCCAGCAGTGGACAGGGGGTTATTCAGCCCCAGCATTTT.